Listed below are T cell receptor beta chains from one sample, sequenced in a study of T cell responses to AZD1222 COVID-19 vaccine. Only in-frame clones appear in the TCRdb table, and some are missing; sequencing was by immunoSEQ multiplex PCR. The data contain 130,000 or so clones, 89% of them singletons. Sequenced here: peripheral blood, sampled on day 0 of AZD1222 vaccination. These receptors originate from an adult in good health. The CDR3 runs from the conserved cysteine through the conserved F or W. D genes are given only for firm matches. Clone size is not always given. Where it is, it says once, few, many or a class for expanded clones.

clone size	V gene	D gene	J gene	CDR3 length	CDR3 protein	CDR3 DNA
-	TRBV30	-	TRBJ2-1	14	CAWKPGPSWNEQFF	TGTGCCTGGAAACCGGGACCCTCTTGGAATGAGCAGTTCTTC
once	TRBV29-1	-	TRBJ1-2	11	CSVGSRYGYTF	TGCAGCGTTGGCAGCCGATATGGCTACACCTTC
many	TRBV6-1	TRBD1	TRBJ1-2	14	CASSEGTGGYGYTF	TGTGCCAGCAGTGAAGGGACAGGGGGCTATGGCTACACCTTC
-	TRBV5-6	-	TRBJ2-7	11	CASSLRDKAYF	TGTGCCAGCAGCTTGAGGGACAAGGCGTACTTC
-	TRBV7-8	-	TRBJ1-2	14	CASSSVDLGAGYTF	TGTGCCAGCAGCTCAGTGGACTTGGGTGCGGGCTACACCTTC
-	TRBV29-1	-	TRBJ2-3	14	CSVIRGQGTDTQYF	TGCAGCGTTATCAGAGGCCAAGGGACAGATACGCAGTATTTT
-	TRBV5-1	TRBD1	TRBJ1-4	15	CASRPQTGTQEKLFF	TGCGCCAGCAGACCGCAGACAGGGACTCAGGAAAAACTGTTTTTT
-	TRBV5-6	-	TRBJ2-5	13	CASSEDSQETQYF	TGTGCCAGCAGCGAGGACAGTCAAGAGACCCAGTACTTC
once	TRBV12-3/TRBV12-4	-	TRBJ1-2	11	CASSSGGGYTF	TGTGCCAGCAGCTCCGGAGGGGGCTACACCTTC
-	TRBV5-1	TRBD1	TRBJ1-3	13	CASSPGTGNTIYF	TGCGCCAGCAGCCCCGGGACAGGGAACACCATATATTTT